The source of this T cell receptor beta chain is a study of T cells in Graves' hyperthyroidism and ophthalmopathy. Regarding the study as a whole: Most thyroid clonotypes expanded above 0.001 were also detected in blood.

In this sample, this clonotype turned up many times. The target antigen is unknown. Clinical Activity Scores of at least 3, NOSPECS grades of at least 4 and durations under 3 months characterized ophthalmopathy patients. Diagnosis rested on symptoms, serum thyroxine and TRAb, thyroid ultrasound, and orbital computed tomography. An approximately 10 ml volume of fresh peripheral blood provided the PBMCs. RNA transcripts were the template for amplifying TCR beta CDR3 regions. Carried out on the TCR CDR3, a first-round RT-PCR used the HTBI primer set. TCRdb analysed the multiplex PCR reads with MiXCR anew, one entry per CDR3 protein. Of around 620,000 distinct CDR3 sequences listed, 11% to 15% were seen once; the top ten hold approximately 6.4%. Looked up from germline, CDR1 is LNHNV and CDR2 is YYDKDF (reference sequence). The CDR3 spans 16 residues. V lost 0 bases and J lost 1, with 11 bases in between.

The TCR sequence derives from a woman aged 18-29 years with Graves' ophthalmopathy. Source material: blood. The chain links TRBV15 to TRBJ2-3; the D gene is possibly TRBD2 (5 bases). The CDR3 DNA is TGTGCCACCAGCAGAGATCGGGCAGCGGGCACAGATACGCAGTATTTT. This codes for CATSRDRAAGTDTQYF.